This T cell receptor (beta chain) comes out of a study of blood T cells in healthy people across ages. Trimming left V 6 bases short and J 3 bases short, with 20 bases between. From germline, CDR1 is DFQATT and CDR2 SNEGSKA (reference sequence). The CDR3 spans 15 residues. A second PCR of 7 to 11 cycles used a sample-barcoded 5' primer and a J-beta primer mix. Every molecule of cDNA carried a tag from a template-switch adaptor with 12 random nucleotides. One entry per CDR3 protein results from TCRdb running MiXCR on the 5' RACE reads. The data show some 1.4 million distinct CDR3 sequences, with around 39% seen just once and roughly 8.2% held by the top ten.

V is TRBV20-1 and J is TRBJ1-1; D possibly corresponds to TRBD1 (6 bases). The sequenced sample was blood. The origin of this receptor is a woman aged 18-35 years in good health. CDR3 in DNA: TGCAGTGCCGAACAGGGAGCTGGTCGTGACACTGAAGCTTTCTTT. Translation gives CSAEQGAGRDTEAFF.